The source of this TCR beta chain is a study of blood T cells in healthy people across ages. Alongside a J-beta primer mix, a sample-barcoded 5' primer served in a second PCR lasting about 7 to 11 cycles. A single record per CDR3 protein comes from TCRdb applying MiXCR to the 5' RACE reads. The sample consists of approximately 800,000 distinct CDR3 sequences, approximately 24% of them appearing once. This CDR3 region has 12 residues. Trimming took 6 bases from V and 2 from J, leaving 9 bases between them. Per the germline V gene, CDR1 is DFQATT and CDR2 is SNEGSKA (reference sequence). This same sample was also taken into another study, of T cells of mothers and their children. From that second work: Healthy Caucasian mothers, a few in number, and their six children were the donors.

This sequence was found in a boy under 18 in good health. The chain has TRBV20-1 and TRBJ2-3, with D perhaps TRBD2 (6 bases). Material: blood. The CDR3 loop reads CSALADTDTQYF. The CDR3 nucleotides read TGCAGTGCGTTAGCGGACACAGATACGCAGTATTTT.